The T cell receptor (beta chain) described here comes from a study of tumor and adjacent non-tumor tissue in lung cancer. Notes on the study in general: Top 100 clones took a larger repertoire share in normal lung.

The CDR3 length is 17 residues. The germline V gene encodes CDR1 DFQATT and CDR2 SNEGSKA (reference sequence). Trimming took 2 bases from V and 6 from J, leaving 24 bases between them. RNA was extracted from bulk tissue without any cell sorting. To note about this clonotype: Its antigen is currently unknown.

Three rounds of nested PCR, following a modified ARM-PCR protocol, produced the TCRbeta library. One entry per CDR3 protein results from TCRdb running MiXCR on the multiplex PCR reads. The sample lists 60,000 to 85,000 distinct CDR3 sequences, around three quarters occurring once. This TCR was sampled from a man in his fifties or sixties with non-small cell lung cancer. Source material: lung tumor tissue. The gene calls are TRBV20-1 and TRBJ2-3; D is uncertain. The CDR3 DNA reads TGCAGTGCTAGACATCCTGTGGGCAACGGGCTGCGTGATACGCAGTATTTT. Its translation: CSARHPVGNGLRDTQYF.